This note documents a single T cell receptor beta chain sequence. The antigen it recognizes is unknown. No much larger clonotype is one base removed from it; base qualities were not supplied. There are 14 amino acids in the CDR3, from cysteine to phenylalanine inclusive. The entry retains the CDR3 DNA only, 42 bases that are in frame from base 1. Via the germline V gene, CDR1 is MDHEN and CDR2 SYDVKM. V was cut back by 5 bases and J by 2 bases, leaving a gap of 13 bases between them. The donors were healthy, HIV-negative adults with no recently reported acute infections or vaccinations. Every donor was a Caucasian adult residing in Nashville, Tennessee, USA. CD4+ T cells were enriched by magnetic negative selection; naive cells were then positively selected on CD45RA, and the negative fraction formed the memory subset. Blood was collected by leukapheresis, and PBMCs were isolated by Ficoll-Histopaque density gradient centrifugation and then cryopreserved in liquid nitrogen vapor phase. Analytical flow cytometry was used to check the purity and quantity of each magnetically sorted T cell population. Genomic DNA was isolated from every sorted fraction and measured by UV absorbance on a Nanodrop 2000c.

The record originates from a study of shared clonotypes between healthy human individuals (TCRdb year 2020). About the investigation overall: Three men and two women, aged 18 to 49 years, made up the cohort. For each donor, CD4 naive and CD4 memory were each given three plates, CD8 naive was given two plates, and CD8 memory was given one plate. To estimate repertoire size and how much clonotype sharing occurs between individuals, the study deeply sequenced the blood TCR repertoires of 5 or 6 healthy adults. Leukapheresis yielded between about 0.85 and 9 billion PBMCs per donor. Libraries were prepared and TCR repertoires were sequenced by different laboratories using diverse techniques, in order to increase sequencing depth and limit assay-specific biases.

Beyond this particular receptor, the publication reports: Across a handful of donors, roughly 5% of naive CD4, around 3.3% of naive CD8, approximately 2.5% of memory CD4, and roughly 0.41% of memory CD8 clonotypes were shared. Compared with non-shared clonotypes, clonotypes shared by all four sorted-subset donors had higher generation probabilities. Larger estimated clonotype richness was generally found for naive subsets than for memory subsets. The small number of donors limited the genetic and exposure-history diversity represented. Only blood was sampled, and tissue TCR repertoires likely differ from those in blood. Pairwise subsampling led to the expectation that sequencing depth would affect the degree of clonotype sharing among donors. Even with the large sequencing depth, rarefaction of the sorted-subset datasets indicated that sequencing was incomplete.

Using the deep immunoSEQ assay, TCR CDR3 regions were amplified from genomic DNA by multiplex PCR. Extracted genomic DNA from each cell subset was spread evenly across all wells of several immunoSEQ 96-well plates, with each plate serving as a replicate. Each replicate PCR for sorted subsets received approximately 200 ng genomic DNA, equal to about 30,000 T cell genomes. Purified libraries were quantified with a Qubit 3.0 fluorometer, sized on a Bioanalyzer 2100, and re-quantified with the KAPA Library Quantification kit. Each immunoSEQ 96-well plate was sequenced on its own single-read 150-cycle Illumina NextSeq 550 flow cell. In the paper's pipeline: Because the immunoSEQ output held only junctional sequences and lacked quality scores, the filtering could not match the filtering applied to full-length reads. Sequences were annotated with PyIR, a Python wrapper for IgBLAST v1.9, and V/J genes and CDR3 were assigned using IMGT germline references. Reads were removed for weak V/J assignments (E-value above 1e-6), missing CDR3, stop codons, out-of-frame junctions, or ambiguous translated residues. A V3J clonotype was defined by an identical inferred V gene, J gene, and CDR3 amino acid sequence. Percentage overlap between repertoires was calculated by dividing the number of shared unique clonotypes by the size of the smaller repertoire. RTK rarefaction, the Chao1 estimator, and Recon v2.1 estimates of unobserved clonotypes were used to assess repertoire richness. For all TCRbeta clonotypes obtained by the gDNA method from several donors, generation probabilities were computed with OLGA. TCRdb took over this immuneACCESS table, retaining in-frame rearrangements with V and J assigned. Such tables are incomplete; in checked studies, under half of the missing clones stem from an unresolved V gene, and the remainder is unexplained. V and J calls and clone size are copied from that table; D and trimming were computed from the DNA. The sample table shows 780,000 or so clones, and about two thirds are seen once. The ten largest clones represent 1.8% of the sample.

The sequence derives from a woman aged 25 to 45 in good health. The sequencing sample was made of memory CD4+ T cells sorted from blood. The cell subset or site label, as the study defines it: CD45RA-negative fraction. The sequence joins TRBV28 to TRBJ2-7; a confident D gene designation cannot be given. CDR3 sequence: CASSRPRPPYEQYF. The DNA reads as follows: TGTGCCAGCAGTCGCCCTAGACCGCCCTACGAGCAGTACTTC.